This TCR beta chain stems from a study of OX40 agonist ivuxolimab in advanced cancers. For the study at large: Clinicians treated patients with ivuxolimab, an agonistic anti-OX40 (CD134) antibody. Partial responses occurred in Three dose-escalation patients, one with hepatocellular carcinoma and two with cutaneous melanoma.

Germline V gives CDR1 MNHEY, CDR2 SMNVEV (reference sequence). CDR3 length equals 16 residues. The germline V and J ends were trimmed by 6 bases and 0 bases, with 18 bases remaining between them. The sample holds one count of this clone. The data were produced by immunoSEQ multiplex PCR, yet TCRdb's version contains in-frame clones alone and is incomplete. Among about 76,000 clones listed, roughly 85% were seen once. Sequences were derived from CD4+ or CD8+ T cells sorted from blood, sampled in a trial of the OX40 agonist ivuxolimab. The chain links TRBV27 to TRBJ2-7; D possibly uses TRBD1 or TRBD2 (5 bases each). The receptor comes from an adult with an advanced solid tumor such as melanoma, head and neck, liver or kidney cancer. CDR3 in DNA: TGTGCCAGCAGCAAGATAGGGCCAGGGAGCTCCTACGAGCAGTACTTC. Its translation is CASSKIGPGSSYEQYF.